The clone carrying this T cell receptor (beta chain) occurred many times. The data originate from a study of early T cells in non-severe SARS-CoV-2 infection. The TCR library protocol attached unique molecular identifiers to the individual cDNA molecules. TCRdb reprocessed the 5' RACE reads via MiXCR and lists one record per CDR3 protein. Counted here are about 52,000 distinct CDR3 sequences, 8% occurring once; the ten biggest clones make up about 9.4%. The receptor was isolated from an adult who was a healthcare worker with PCR-confirmed SARS-CoV-2 infection or an uninfected control (not recorded which). What was sequenced was whole blood.

Here the CDR3 reads CASSPPGPSNEQYF. The CDR3 DNA follows: TGTGCCAGCTCACCACCCGGACCCTCGAACGAGCAGTACTTC. The chain recombines TRBV18 with TRBJ2-7; D ambiguous. CDR1 and CDR2 (germline): KGHSH, LQKENI. Trimming shortened V by 0 bases and J by 5 bases, and 11 bases separated the two germline ends. This CDR3 has 14 residues.